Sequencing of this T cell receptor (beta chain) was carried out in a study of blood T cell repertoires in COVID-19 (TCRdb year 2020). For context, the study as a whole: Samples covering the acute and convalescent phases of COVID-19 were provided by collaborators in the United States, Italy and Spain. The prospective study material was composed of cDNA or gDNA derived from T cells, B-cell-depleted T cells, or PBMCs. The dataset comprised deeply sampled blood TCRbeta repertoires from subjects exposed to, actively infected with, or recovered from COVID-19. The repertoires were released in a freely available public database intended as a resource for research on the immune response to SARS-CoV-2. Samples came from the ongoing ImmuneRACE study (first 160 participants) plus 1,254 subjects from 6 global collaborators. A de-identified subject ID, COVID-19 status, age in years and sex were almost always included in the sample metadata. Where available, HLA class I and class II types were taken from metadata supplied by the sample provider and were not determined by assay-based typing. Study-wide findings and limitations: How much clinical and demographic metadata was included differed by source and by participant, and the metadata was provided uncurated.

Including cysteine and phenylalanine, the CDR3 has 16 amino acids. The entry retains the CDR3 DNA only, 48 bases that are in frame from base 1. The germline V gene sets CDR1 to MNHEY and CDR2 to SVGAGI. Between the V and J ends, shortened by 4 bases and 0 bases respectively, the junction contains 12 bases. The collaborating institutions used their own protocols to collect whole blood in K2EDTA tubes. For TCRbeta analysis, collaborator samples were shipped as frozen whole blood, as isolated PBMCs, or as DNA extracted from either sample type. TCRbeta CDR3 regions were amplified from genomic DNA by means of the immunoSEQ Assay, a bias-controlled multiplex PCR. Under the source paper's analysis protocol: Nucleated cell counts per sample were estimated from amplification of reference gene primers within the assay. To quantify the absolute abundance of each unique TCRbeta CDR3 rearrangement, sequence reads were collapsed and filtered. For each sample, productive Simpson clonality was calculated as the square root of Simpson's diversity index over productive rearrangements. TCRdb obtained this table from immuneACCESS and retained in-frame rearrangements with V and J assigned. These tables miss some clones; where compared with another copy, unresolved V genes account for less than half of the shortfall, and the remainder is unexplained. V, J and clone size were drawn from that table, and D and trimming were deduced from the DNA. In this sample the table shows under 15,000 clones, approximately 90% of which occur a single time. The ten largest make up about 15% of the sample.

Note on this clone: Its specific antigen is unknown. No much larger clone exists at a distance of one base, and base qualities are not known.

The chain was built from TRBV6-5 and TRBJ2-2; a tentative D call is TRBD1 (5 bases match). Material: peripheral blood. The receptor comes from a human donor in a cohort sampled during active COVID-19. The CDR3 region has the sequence CASSSLDRANTGELFF. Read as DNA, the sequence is TGTGCCAGCAGTTCCCTAGACAGAGCGAACACCGGGGAGCTGTTTTTT.